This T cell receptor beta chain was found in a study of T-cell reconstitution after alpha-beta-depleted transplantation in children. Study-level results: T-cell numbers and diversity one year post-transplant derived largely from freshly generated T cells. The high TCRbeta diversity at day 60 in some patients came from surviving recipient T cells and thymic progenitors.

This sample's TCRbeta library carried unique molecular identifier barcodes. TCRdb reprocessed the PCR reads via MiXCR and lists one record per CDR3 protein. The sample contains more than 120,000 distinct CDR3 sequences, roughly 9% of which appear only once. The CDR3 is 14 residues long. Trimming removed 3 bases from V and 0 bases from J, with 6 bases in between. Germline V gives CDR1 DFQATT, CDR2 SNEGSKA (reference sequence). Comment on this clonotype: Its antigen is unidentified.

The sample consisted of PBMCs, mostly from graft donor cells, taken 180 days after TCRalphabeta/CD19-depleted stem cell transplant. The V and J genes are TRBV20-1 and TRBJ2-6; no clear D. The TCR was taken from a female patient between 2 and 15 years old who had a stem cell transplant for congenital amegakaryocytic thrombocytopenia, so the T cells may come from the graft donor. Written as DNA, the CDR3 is TGCAGTGCTAGCCACTTCTCTGGGGCCAACGTCCTGACTTTC. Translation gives CSASHFSGANVLTF.